This record concerns one T cell receptor (beta chain) sequence. Its matching antigen is unknown. TCRdb ran MiXCR on the 5' RACE reads and lists one entry per CDR3 protein. The sample includes fewer than 550,000 distinct CDR3 sequences, roughly 5.3% of them seen just once. The V end was cut by 3 bases, the J end by 10 bases, with 10 bases between. This CDR3 is built from 12 residues. Germline-derived CDR1 and CDR2 are SNHLY and FYNNEI. These data come from a study of CD8 T cells in ankylosing spondylitis. Study outcomes and limitations: As reported, disease-linked clones showed significant enrichment in matched ankylosing spondylitis synovial fluid. Apparently characteristic of ankylosing spondylitis blood was a TCR beta motif (fewer than ten highly homologous variants).

The receptor was isolated from a male donor with ankylosing spondylitis. The sample taken for sequencing was blood, either unsorted or a sorted T cell fraction (not recorded which). The rearrangement links TRBV2 to TRBJ2-1, with D perhaps TRBD1 (5 bases). The DNA of the CDR3 is TGTGCCAGCAGTGACATCAGGGCAGAGCAGTTCTTC. It specifies CASSDIRAEQFF.